The rows below give T cell receptor beta chains drawn from one sample of a study of type 1 regulatory T cells. In TCRdb, the reads were re-called with MiXCR into one record per CDR3 protein. The sample yields around 88,000 distinct CDR3 sequences, about 28% seen once. Sequenced material: CD4+ T cells, either the whole sample or a sorted fraction (not recorded which). These receptor sequences come from a human donor in good health. CDR3s include the opening cysteine and the closing phenylalanine or tryptophan. The order of the fields is clone size, V gene, J gene, CDR3 length, D gene, CDR3 protein, CDR3 DNA. The D gene is left open where the match is weak. Clone size is not always given. Where it is, it says once, few, many or a class for expanded clones.

>-|TRBV27|TRBJ2-1|16|-
CASSIKGLSSYNEQFF
TGTGCCAGCAGCATCAAAGGGTTAAGCTCCTACAATGAGCAGTTCTTC
>-|TRBV2|TRBJ2-1|13|-
CASSRDLDNEQFF
TGTGCCAGCAGCAGGGACCTCGACAATGAGCAGTTCTTC
>-|TRBV5-5|TRBJ2-1|16|TRBD1
CASSPGQSHTYNEQFF
TGTGCCAGCAGCCCGGGACAGAGTCACACGTACAATGAGCAGTTCTTC
>-|TRBV4-1|TRBJ2-3|19|TRBD2
CASSQPRMIAGGGTDTQYF
TGCGCCAGCAGCCAACCTCGGATGATAGCGGGAGGCGGTACAGATACGCAGTATTTT
>few|TRBV5-1|TRBJ2-7|17|TRBD1
CASSLDPGTGGAQEQYF
TGCGCCAGCAGCTTGGACCCCGGGACAGGGGGCGCGCAAGAGCAGTACTTC
>-|TRBV20-1|TRBJ1-1|16|TRBD1
CSARGQGFRMSTEAFF
TGCAGTGCCCGCGGACAGGGATTTCGAATGAGCACTGAAGCTTTCTTT
>-|TRBV5-1|TRBJ2-7|15|-
CASSRETGVGDEQYF
TGCGCCAGCAGCCGTGAGACAGGCGTCGGGGACGAGCAGTACTTC
>many|TRBV18|TRBJ2-7|13|-
CASSPSSRDEQYF
TGTGCCAGCTCACCCTCCTCTCGTGACGAGCAGTACTTC
>few|TRBV3-1|TRBJ2-7|17|TRBD1
CASSFFQGQGSSYEQYF
TGTGCCAGCAGCTTCTTCCAGGGACAGGGGAGCTCCTACGAGCAGTACTTC
>-|TRBV19|TRBJ2-5|16|TRBD2
CASSSSGSPQEETQYF
TGTGCCAGTAGCTCTAGCGGGAGCCCCCAGGAGGAGACCCAGTACTTC
>few|TRBV7-2|TRBJ2-4|17|-
CASSPDGTRRAKNIQYF
TGTGCCAGCAGCCCGGACGGGACACGCCGAGCCAAAAACATTCAGTACTTC
>few|TRBV15|TRBJ2-1|17|-
CATSRDPSGTDYNEQFF
TGTGCCACCAGCAGAGACCCCAGCGGTACCGACTACAATGAGCAGTTCTTC
>few|TRBV28|TRBJ2-2|12|-
CASKGGSGELFF
TGTGCCAGCAAAGGGGGGTCCGGGGAGCTGTTTTTT
>few|TRBV5-4|TRBJ1-5|15|TRBD1
CASSLGGDSRQPQHF
TGTGCCAGCAGCTTGGGGGGGGACAGCCGTCAGCCCCAGCATTTT
>few|TRBV5-1|TRBJ2-3|14|TRBD1
CASSAGQGADTQYF
TGCGCCAGTTCGGCGGGACAGGGCGCAGATACGCAGTATTTT
>-|TRBV19|TRBJ2-1|16|-
CASSINTGPAVNEQFF
TGTGCCAGTAGTATAAACACAGGGCCGGCAGTCAATGAGCAGTTCTTC
>-|TRBV7-6|TRBJ2-5|16|TRBD2
CASSPYGTSTQETQYF
TGTGCCAGCAGCCCTTATGGGACTAGCACCCAAGAGACCCAGTACTTC
>-|TRBV19|TRBJ1-1|10|-
CASSSGGAFF
TGTGCCAGTAGTAGCGGGGGAGCTTTCTTT
>-|TRBV20-1|TRBJ2-7|13|-
CSASLQGMHEQYF
TGCAGTGCTAGTCTTCAGGGGATGCACGAGCAGTACTTC
>-|TRBV7-2|TRBJ2-1|13|-
CASSLELFNEQFF
TGTGCCAGCAGCTTGGAACTTTTCAATGAGCAGTTCTTC
>-|TRBV6-2/TRBV6-3|TRBJ2-3|15|-
CASRGMQGHTDTQYF
TGTGCCAGCAGAGGGATGCAGGGGCACACAGATACGCAGTATTTT
>many|TRBV24-1|TRBJ2-1|13|-
CATSVVGGNEQFF
TGTGCCACCAGTGTGGTAGGGGGCAATGAGCAGTTCTTC
>-|TRBV7-9|TRBJ2-7|12|-
CASSFFTYEQYF
TGTGCCAGCAGCTTCTTCACCTACGAGCAGTACTTC
>-|TRBV10-3|TRBJ1-5|14|-
CAISNQSPYQPQHF
TGTGCCATCAGTAATCAATCACCCTATCAGCCCCAGCATTTT
>-|TRBV20-1|TRBJ1-4|13|-
CSASTGLNEKLFF
TGCAGTGCTAGTACAGGCCTTAATGAAAAACTGTTTTTT
>few|TRBV5-4|TRBJ2-7|15|TRBD2
CASSLRLAGAYEQYF
TGTGCCAGCAGCTTGCGGCTAGCGGGGGCCTACGAGCAGTACTTC
>-|TRBV20-1|TRBJ1-1|15|-
CSARIRGQQNTEAFF
TGCAGTGCTAGAATTCGCGGACAGCAGAACACTGAAGCTTTCTTT
>few|TRBV7-9|TRBJ2-1|16|TRBD2
CASSLRGTSGIGEQFF
TGTGCCAGCAGCTTGAGGGGGACTAGCGGCATAGGTGAGCAGTTCTTC
>-|TRBV7-8|TRBJ1-2|15|TRBD1
CASSPDRGIDYGYTF
TGTGCCAGCAGCCCTGACAGGGGTATAGACTATGGCTACACCTTC
>few|TRBV30|TRBJ1-1|14|TRBD1
CAWSKTGGNTEAFF
TGTGCCTGGAGTAAGACAGGGGGTAACACTGAAGCTTTCTTT
>-|TRBV20-1|TRBJ2-1|16|-
CSAILSTRVGKNEQFF
TGCAGTGCTATTCTAAGTACCAGGGTGGGAAAAAATGAGCAGTTCTTC
>-|TRBV20-1|TRBJ2-1|14|TRBD2
CSAKIAGSGNEQFF
TGCAGTGCTAAAATAGCGGGGAGCGGGAATGAGCAGTTCTTC
>-|TRBV20-1|TRBJ2-2|14|-
CSARPSPNTGELFF
TGCAGTGCTCGCCCTTCCCCTAACACCGGGGAGCTGTTTTTT
>few|TRBV7-2|TRBJ2-7|15|-
CASSQAGLEGYEQYF
TGTGCCAGCAGCCAGGCGGGGCTGGAGGGCTACGAGCAGTACTTC
>-|TRBV6-1|TRBJ2-5|15|-
CASSEPGPSKETQYF
TGTGCCAGCAGTGAGCCGGGACCGTCGAAAGAGACCCAGTACTTC
>-|TRBV20-1|TRBJ2-1|17|-
CSARDSTGTVIYNEQFF
TGCAGTGCTAGAGATTCGACCGGGACGGTGATATACAATGAGCAGTTCTTC
>-|TRBV5-1|TRBJ1-2|13|-
CASSPDRMNGYTF
TGCGCCAGCAGCCCGGACAGAATGAATGGCTACACCTTC
>-|TRBV7-6|TRBJ2-7|14|TRBD1
CASSSRTGSYEQYF
TGTGCCAGCAGCTCCCGGACAGGATCCTACGAGCAGTACTTC
>-|TRBV10-3|TRBJ1-5|16|TRBD1
CAVGQGVPTNNQPQHF
TGTGCCGTCGGACAGGGGGTCCCAACAAACAATCAGCCCCAGCATTTT
>few|TRBV3-1|TRBJ2-4|17|-
CASSQVGTQVAKNIQYF
TGTGCCAGCAGCCAAGTTGGGACTCAAGTAGCCAAAAACATTCAGTACTTC
>-|TRBV20-1|TRBJ1-1|15|-
CSARAFGTSNTEAFF
TGCAGTGCTAGAGCTTTTGGCACTTCGAACACTGAAGCTTTCTTT
>few|TRBV20-1|TRBJ2-1|14|-
CSADRLDAYNEQFF
TGCAGTGCTGACAGACTAGACGCCTACAATGAGCAGTTCTTC
>-|TRBV6-5|TRBJ2-7|12|-
CASSSRGYEQYF
TGTGCCAGCAGTTCCAGGGGCTACGAGCAGTACTTC
>few|TRBV20-1|TRBJ2-7|17|-
CSAYPPGGLTSLYEQYF
TGCAGTGCATACCCCCCGGGGGGCCTTACTTCCCTCTACGAGCAGTACTTC
>-|TRBV7-9|TRBJ1-1|14|-
CASSLGGADTEAFF
TGTGCCAGCAGCTTAGGGGGGGCAGACACTGAAGCTTTCTTT
>-|TRBV9|TRBJ2-1|16|TRBD1
CASSVASQGSYNEQFF
TGTGCCAGCAGCGTAGCTTCACAGGGGTCCTACAATGAGCAGTTCTTC
>-|TRBV2|TRBJ1-1|11|-
CASKLDTEAFF
TGTGCCAGCAAGTTGGACACTGAAGCTTTCTTT
>-|TRBV5-1|TRBJ2-6|16|-
CASSFYRAAGANVLTF
TGCGCCAGCAGCTTCTACAGGGCAGCTGGGGCCAACGTCCTGACTTTC
>few|TRBV20-1|TRBJ2-3|14|TRBD2
CSASPGLVSDTQYF
TGCAGTGCTAGCCCGGGACTAGTATCAGATACGCAGTATTTT